This TCR beta chain came from a study of regulatory T cells in long-lasting Graves disease. Through Arm-PCR of CDR3 regions and iRepertoire HTBI primers, TCR beta libraries were built. TCRdb redid the calling of the multiplex PCR reads with MiXCR, one entry per CDR3 protein. The profile shows roughly 510,000 distinct CDR3 sequences, about 16% of them singletons. Time point in this sample: newly diagnosed GD, antithyroid drugs for less than 3 months. RNA isolated from PBMCs was used to make the TCR library. The data also belong to a second study, concerning T cells in Graves' hyperthyroidism and ophthalmopathy. That work adds: For Graves' hyperthyroidism to be stable, ophthalmopathy could not progress within 18 months. Diagnoses were established using clinical symptoms, serum thyroxine and TRAb, thyroid ultrasound and orbital computed tomography. When the TCR CDR3 underwent first-round RT-PCR, the HTBI primer set was used. Ophthalmopathy and stable hyperthyroidism were told apart by a 13 V-J model.

The source was peripheral blood mononuclear cells (PBMCs), collected at new diagnosis, from a patient treated with antithyroid drugs. The sequence came from a man between 18 and 29 years old with Graves disease.

The CDR3 region is CASSSYRNTEAFF. DNA for the CDR3: TGTGCCAGCAGCTCCTACAGGAACACTGAAGCTTTCTTT. The chain combines TRBV28 with TRBJ1-1; D is ambiguous. V dropped 6 bases and J dropped 1 base, with 9 bases sitting between them. The CDR3 sequence is 13 residues long. Looked up from germline, CDR1 is MDHEN and CDR2 is SYDVKM.